This is a list of T cell receptor beta chains from one sample in a study of CD8+CD57+ T cells in acquired aplastic anemia. TCRdb reanalysed the reads using MiXCR and keeps one entry per CDR3 protein. This sample yields roughly 250,000 distinct CDR3 sequences, of which 82% are seen a single time; 40% to 55% belongs to the top ten. Sequencing was carried out using sorted CD4+, CD8+, or CD8+CD57+ T cells (not recorded which) from PBMCs. Receptors originate from a human donor with aplastic anemia. Both conserved end residues are trimmed from each CDR3. Clone size is given for some rows only: seen once, a few or many times, or a class if the clone is expanded.

CDR3 protein	J gene	clone size	V gene	CDR3 length
ASRYGGTGAQY	TRBJ2-3	-	TRBV7-8	11
ASSVGSDPQYFQY	TRBJ2-7	once	TRBV9	13
SARDGRGAQAGY	TRBJ2-5	many	TRBV20-1	12
ASSPTGANEQYCYT	TRBJ1-2	-	TRBV7-7	14
SGDSSSDGYT	TRBJ1-2	-	TRBV29-1	10
SASGGYT	TRBJ1-2	-	TRBV20-1	7
SATLGGRNYGYT	TRBJ1-2	-	TRBV20-1	12
ASSFSRPLNQPQH	TRBJ1-5	-	TRBV5-6	13
ATSRERGQETQY	-	-	TRBV15	12
ASSASQEQF	TRBJ2-1	-	TRBV6-1	9
ASSLAGSPDSQYNIQY	TRBJ2-4	-	TRBV7-8	16
ATSDSLTDRAVDTIY	TRBJ1-3	many	TRBV24-1	15
ASSYDGGYT	TRBJ1-2	-	TRBV6-2/TRBV6-3	9
ASSFGPRGGDPL	TRBJ2-2	-	TRBV7-8	12
ASSQPDRKEQY	TRBJ2-7	-	TRBV5-4	11
ASSLGLGGGSDEQF	TRBJ2-1	-	TRBV5-5	14
SASGERGSTDTQY	TRBJ2-3	few	TRBV20-1	13
ASSETESSHAQY	TRBJ2-7	-	TRBV2	12
ASSVYQNSHNEGYT	TRBJ1-2	-	TRBV9	14
ASSGHRGPTYEQY	TRBJ2-7	-	TRBV5-1	13
ASSLTKRGYYNE	TRBJ2-3	many	TRBV7-3	12
ASGDGEGDTQY	TRBJ2-3	-	TRBV5-8	11
ASTRHANANTHAF	TRBJ1-1	-	TRBV7-3	13
ASSFRQGVTDTQY	TRBJ2-3	-	TRBV5-1	13
ASSFVGYTDTQY	TRBJ2-3	-	TRBV5-1	12
ASSVYAYYNEQF	TRBJ2-1	-	TRBV9	12
ASSLAGGRTDAQY	TRBJ2-3	-	TRBV11-2	13
ASRFAGGHATQ	TRBJ2-3	once	TRBV7-8	11
ASSLEVSVSEY	TRBJ2-1	-	TRBV9	11
ASTVSLAGTGELF	TRBJ2-2	-	TRBV7-9	13
ASSLGGGPATQNVLT	TRBJ2-6	-	TRBV7-8	15
ASTPPGTSGTPC	TRBJ2-3	-	TRBV7-9	12
ASSPGRTNTGELF	TRBJ2-2	-	TRBV10-1	13
SVYAAGWSETQY	TRBJ2-5	-	TRBV29-1	12
ASSSGLDSSYEQN	TRBJ2-7	-	TRBV9	13
ASSEGNEQY	TRBJ2-7	few	TRBV25-1	9
ASSFVQGTYEQY	TRBJ2-3	few	TRBV6-5	12
ASSLLGYQETQY	TRBJ2-5	-	TRBV5-4	12
ASSSVRVHYHPQH	TRBJ1-5	-	TRBV7-3	13
ASGGAGTLQY	TRBJ2-4	-	TRBV7-9	10
ASSPAGDQYFGQ	TRBJ2-3	-	TRBV7-9	12
ASSADLGGGELF	TRBJ2-2	few	TRBV2	12
SARRSRVNGYT	TRBJ1-2	-	TRBV20-1	11
ASSLGTEPASPLH	TRBJ1-6	-	TRBV11-2	13
ASSVRVSGIVADTQY	TRBJ2-3	once	TRBV19	15
ASSVARLTKETQY	TRBJ2-5	-	TRBV15	13
ASSEEGSYEQY	TRBJ2-7	few	TRBV25-1	11
AISKSSGEQINGRLF	TRBJ1-4	-	TRBV10-3	15
ASSEGSWNTEAF	TRBJ1-1	few	TRBV19	12
ASSLDRKGLVYGYT	TRBJ1-2	few	TRBV11-3	14